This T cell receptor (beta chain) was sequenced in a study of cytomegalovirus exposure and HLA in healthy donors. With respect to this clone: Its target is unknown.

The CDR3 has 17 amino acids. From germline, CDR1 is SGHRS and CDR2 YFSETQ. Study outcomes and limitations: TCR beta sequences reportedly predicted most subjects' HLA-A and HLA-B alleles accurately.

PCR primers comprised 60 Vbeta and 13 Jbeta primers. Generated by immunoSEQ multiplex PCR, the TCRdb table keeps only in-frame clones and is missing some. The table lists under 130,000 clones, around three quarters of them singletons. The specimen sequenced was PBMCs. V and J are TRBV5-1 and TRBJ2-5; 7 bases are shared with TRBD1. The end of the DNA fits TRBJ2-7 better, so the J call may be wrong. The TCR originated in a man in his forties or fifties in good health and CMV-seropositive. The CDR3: CASSLLTRDSSSYEQYF. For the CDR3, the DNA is TGCGCCAGCAGCTTGCTGACCCGGGACAGTTCCTCCTACGAGCAGTACTTC.